The clone carrying this T cell receptor beta chain was seen once. The junction had 8 bases not matched to a gene; V was cut back by 3 bases and J by 5 bases. The germline V gene has CDR1 SGHDT and CDR2 YYEEEE. The CDR3 runs 15 residues. The data stem from a study of PD-L1 blockade in urothelial cancer. Study at large: Patients had received 0 to 3 prior chemotherapy regimens.

Sample time point: peripheral blood 6 weeks after treatment start. Method: immunoSEQ multiplex PCR; TCRdb's copy keeps in-frame clones and lacks some. Altogether about 45,000 clones are present, about 89% being singletons, with the ten largest covering 7.3%. The receptor comes from a man aged 65-85 years with urothelial cancer. This specimen consisted of PBMCs, obtained around atezolizumab (anti-PD-L1) treatment. The chain links TRBV5-6 to TRBJ1-1; TRBD1 matches at 9 bases. CDR3 loop: CASSYSTGGKTEAFF. The CDR3 DNA reads TGTGCCAGCAGCTACTCGACAGGGGGTAAAACTGAAGCTTTCTTT.